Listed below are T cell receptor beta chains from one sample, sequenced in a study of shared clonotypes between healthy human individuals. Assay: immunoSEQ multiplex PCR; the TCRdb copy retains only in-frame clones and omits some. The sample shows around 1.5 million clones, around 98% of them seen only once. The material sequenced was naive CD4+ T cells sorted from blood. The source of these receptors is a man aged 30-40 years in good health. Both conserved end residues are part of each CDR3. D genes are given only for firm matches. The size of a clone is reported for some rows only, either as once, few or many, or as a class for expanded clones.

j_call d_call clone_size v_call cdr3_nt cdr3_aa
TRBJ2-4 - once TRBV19 TGTGCCAGTAGTCCCCTGAGGGGCGAAGCCAAAAACATTCAGTACTTC CASSPLRGEAKNIQYF
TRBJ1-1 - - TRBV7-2 TGTGCCAGCAGCTTAGCCGGCCGCGGCACTGAAGCTTTCTTT CASSLAGRGTEAFF
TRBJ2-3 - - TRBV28 TGTGCCAGCAGCTCAAGGCGTGGTGGGGCCACAGATACGCAGTATTTT CASSSRRGGATDTQYF
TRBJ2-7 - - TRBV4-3 TGCGCCAGCAGCCAAGATTACCCCAGCAGGGTCTTCCACGAGCAGTACTTC CASSQDYPSRVFHEQYF
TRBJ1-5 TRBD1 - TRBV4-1 TGCGCCAGCAGCGCCACAGGGGTTAACAATCAGCCCCAGCATTTT CASSATGVNNQPQHF
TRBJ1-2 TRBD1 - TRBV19 TGTGCCAGTAGTATAGATTGGACAGGGTACTATGGCTACACCTTC CASSIDWTGYYGYTF
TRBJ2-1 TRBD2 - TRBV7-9 TGTGCCAGCAGCATTCGAGGACTAGCGGGGAATGAGCAGTTCTTC CASSIRGLAGNEQFF
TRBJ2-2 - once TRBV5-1 TGCGCCAGCAGCTTAGGCAGGGAGGACGGGGAGCTGTTTTTT CASSLGREDGELFF
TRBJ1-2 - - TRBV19 TGTGCCGTTAGTAATCGGGATGGCTACACCTTC CAVSNRDGYTF
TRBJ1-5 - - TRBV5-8 TGTGCCAGCGGTCTGATCTATAGCAATCAGCCCCAGCATTTT CASGLIYSNQPQHF
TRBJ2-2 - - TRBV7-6 TGTGCCAGCAGCTTAGGACCCAAGAGCGGGGAGCTGTTTTTT CASSLGPKSGELFF
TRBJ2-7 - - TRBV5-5 TGTGCCAGCAGCTTGTTGGGGGGTACTACTCTCTTCGAGCAGTACTTC CASSLLGGTTLFEQYF
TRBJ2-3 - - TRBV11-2 TGTGCCAGCAGCTTAGATAGAGGGTTTGGGGGCGGGAGAGTGACAGATACGCAGTATTTT CASSLDRGFGGGRVTDTQYF
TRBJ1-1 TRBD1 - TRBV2 TGTGCCAGCAAGTGGGACAGGGGGGACACTGAAGCTTTCTTT CASKWDRGDTEAFF
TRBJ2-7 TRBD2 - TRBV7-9 TGTGCCAGCGGATCCCCCCGACTAGCGGGAGTGGACGAGCAGTACTTC CASGSPRLAGVDEQYF
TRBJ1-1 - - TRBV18 TGTGCCAGCTCAGACGGTAGGGGGACTGAAGCTTTCTTT CASSDGRGTEAFF
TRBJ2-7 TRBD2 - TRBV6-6 TGTGCCAGCAGTTCTCCGGGACTAGCGGGTACCTACGAGCAGTACTTC CASSSPGLAGTYEQYF
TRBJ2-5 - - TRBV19 TGTGCCAGTAGTCTAAGAACCGGGACATCGGGAGAGACCCAGTACTTC CASSLRTGTSGETQYF
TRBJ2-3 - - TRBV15 TGTGCCACCAGCAGAGAGGGGGTTGGCACAGATACGCAGTATTTT CATSREGVGTDTQYF
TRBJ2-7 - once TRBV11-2 TGTGCCAGCAGCTTAGAGGGAGCGGCCGCCTACGAGCAGTACTTC CASSLEGAAAYEQYF
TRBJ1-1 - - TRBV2 TGTGCCAGCAGTGGGGGTTTGAACACTGAAGCTTTCTTT CASSGGLNTEAFF
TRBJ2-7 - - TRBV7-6 TGTGCCAGCAGCTTAGTCGCTGGGGTATTGAGTAACGAGCAGTACTTC CASSLVAGVLSNEQYF
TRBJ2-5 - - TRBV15 TGTGCCACCAGCAGAGATGATCAAGAGACCCAGTACTTC CATSRDDQETQYF
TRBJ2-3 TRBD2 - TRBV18 TGTGCCAGCTCACTCGGGACTAGCGGGAGGGGGACAGATACGCAGTATTTT CASSLGTSGRGTDTQYF
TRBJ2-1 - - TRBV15 TGTGCCACCAGCAGAGATGTTCCAGGGAAGAATGAGCAGTTCTTC CATSRDVPGKNEQFF